A selection of T cell receptor beta chains follows, all from one sample in a study of tumor-infiltrating lymphocytes in primary liver carcinoma. TCRdb used MiXCR to reprocess the multiplex PCR reads, holding one entry per CDR3 protein. The data hold almost 200,000 distinct CDR3 sequences, with approximately 65% observed a single time. Material: peripheral blood. The receptor source for this set is a woman aged 55-69 years with primary liver carcinoma and hepatitis B virus infection. Both conserved end residues are part of each CDR3.

j_call: TRBJ2-3
v_call: TRBV11-2
cdr3_aa: CASSPGVATHTDTQYF

j_call: TRBJ2-3
v_call: TRBV2
cdr3_aa: CAGTRGRNTDTQYF

j_call: TRBJ2-7
v_call: TRBV6-2/TRBV6-3
cdr3_aa: CASRTDTSGSLREQYF

j_call: TRBJ2-2
v_call: TRBV6-1
cdr3_aa: CASSEARTATGELFF

j_call: TRBJ2-7
v_call: TRBV6-5
cdr3_aa: CSSTVLRFDRTTTPYEHYF

j_call: TRBJ1-4
v_call: TRBV7-9
cdr3_aa: CASSSSAGQGTANEKLFF

j_call: TRBJ2-7
v_call: TRBV29-1
cdr3_aa: CSVEWSFGKQCF

j_call: TRBJ2-2
v_call: TRBV7-8
cdr3_aa: CASSLTIVTGGNGELFF

j_call: TRBJ1-5
v_call: TRBV28
cdr3_aa: CASSRIPQPQHF

j_call: TRBJ2-5
v_call: TRBV7-9
cdr3_aa: CASSKGSVGEETQYF

j_call: TRBJ2-1
v_call: TRBV12-3/TRBV12-4
cdr3_aa: CASSFRDGFYNEQFF

j_call: TRBJ2-7
v_call: TRBV5-4
cdr3_aa: CASSHRDSQEQYF

j_call: TRBJ1-1
v_call: TRBV10-3
cdr3_aa: CAISEGKGAPDAFF

j_call: TRBJ2-2
v_call: TRBV5-1
cdr3_aa: CASSLGRTGTGELFF

j_call: TRBJ2-1
v_call: TRBV5-4
cdr3_aa: CASSSGLAGADEQFF

j_call: TRBJ2-6
v_call: TRBV14
cdr3_aa: CASSQGAAGANVLTF

j_call: TRBJ1-5
v_call: TRBV28
cdr3_aa: CASSRGRILGQPQHF

j_call: TRBJ2-4
v_call: TRBV29-1
cdr3_aa: CSVGQSNIQYF

j_call: TRBJ1-1
v_call: TRBV10-2
cdr3_aa: CTSITVALTEAFF

j_call: TRBJ1-1
v_call: TRBV11-2
cdr3_aa: CISSRLGQTEAFF

j_call: TRBJ1-5
v_call: TRBV16
cdr3_aa: CASSPNRGGNQPQHF

j_call: TRBJ2-7
v_call: TRBV6-1
cdr3_aa: CASPTGVEQYF

j_call: TRBJ2-3
v_call: TRBV5-6
cdr3_aa: CANSPPSGRASTDTQYF

j_call: TRBJ2-1
v_call: TRBV11-2
cdr3_aa: CTSSLRLAKDEQFF

j_call: TRBJ1-3
v_call: TRBV29-1
cdr3_aa: CGVIQNAGDTIYF

j_call: TRBJ1-3
v_call: TRBV4-1
cdr3_aa: CASSQQDREDTIYF

j_call: TRBJ2-2
v_call: TRBV6-1
cdr3_aa: CACSEWGGLTTGELFF

j_call: TRBJ2-1
v_call: TRBV11-3
cdr3_aa: CASSTGIAGAHSSNEQFF

j_call: TRBJ2-7
v_call: TRBV11-2
cdr3_aa: CDNSLGRAGRYEQYF

j_call: TRBJ2-1
v_call: TRBV11-2
cdr3_aa: CASSLGGGGGEQFF

j_call: TRBJ2-1
v_call: TRBV10-3
cdr3_aa: CAMGLVGTNEQFF

j_call: TRBJ2-7
v_call: TRBV30
cdr3_aa: CAWSVWGTASYEQYF

j_call: TRBJ2-1
v_call: TRBV11-2
cdr3_aa: CASSLEGGSAYNEQFF

j_call: TRBJ1-1
v_call: TRBV28
cdr3_aa: CASSHYQGAGEAFF

j_call: TRBJ2-7
v_call: TRBV30
cdr3_aa: CAWSGTGGHEQYF

j_call: TRBJ2-1
v_call: TRBV6-6
cdr3_aa: CASSYGPAGGPGNEQFF

j_call: TRBJ2-1
v_call: TRBV5-6
cdr3_aa: CISGLEIYNEQFF

j_call: TRBJ2-4
v_call: TRBV28
cdr3_aa: CASNLFGSKNIQYF

j_call: TRBJ2-5
v_call: TRBV11-2
cdr3_aa: CASNIPRQREETQYF

j_call: TRBJ1-2
v_call: TRBV28
cdr3_aa: CASEGTRGYTF

j_call: TRBJ2-1
v_call: TRBV6-5
cdr3_aa: CASSYSTSVIPVEPFF

j_call: TRBJ2-1
v_call: TRBV6-5
cdr3_aa: CAGSYGAYNEHFF

j_call: TRBJ2-5
v_call: TRBV29-1
cdr3_aa: CSVRSGSLETQYF

j_call: TRBJ1-4
v_call: TRBV25-1
cdr3_aa: CASSDRVEEKLFF

j_call: TRBJ1-6
v_call: TRBV28
cdr3_aa: CASSEVRDSPLHF

j_call: TRBJ2-7
v_call: TRBV4-1
cdr3_aa: CASSKVSGDEQYF

j_call: TRBJ2-2
v_call: TRBV12-3/TRBV12-4
cdr3_aa: CASTYLAGGSTGELFF

j_call: TRBJ2-1
v_call: TRBV19
cdr3_aa: CASSPGSAEQFF

j_call: TRBJ2-3
v_call: TRBV7-3
cdr3_aa: CASSTLASSTGTQYF

j_call: TRBJ2-5
v_call: TRBV6-1
cdr3_aa: CASSEGLGVALYQETQYF

j_call: TRBJ2-5
v_call: TRBV12-3/TRBV12-4
cdr3_aa: CASRTGRGGGETQYF

j_call: TRBJ1-2
v_call: TRBV6-5
cdr3_aa: CASRRGQGASLSGYTF

j_call: TRBJ1-4
v_call: TRBV7-8
cdr3_aa: CASRPQGTELFF

j_call: TRBJ2-7
v_call: TRBV6-1
cdr3_aa: CANIGVVFYEQYF

j_call: TRBJ2-7
v_call: TRBV11-2
cdr3_aa: CASSSRGQIRQAGRYERYF

j_call: TRBJ2-7
v_call: TRBV11-3
cdr3_aa: CASGPLGTTYEQYF

j_call: TRBJ2-7
v_call: TRBV4-2
cdr3_aa: CAISQGDGLARSYEQYF

j_call: TRBJ2-5
v_call: TRBV6-2/TRBV6-3
cdr3_aa: CASRGIAGEETQYF